Below are 29 T cell receptor beta chains sequenced from a single sample in a study of CD8+CD57+ T cells in acquired aplastic anemia. Profiling of TCR beta VDJ combinations and CDR3 sequences used genomic DNA as template. TCRdb reprocessed the reads with MiXCR, giving one entry per CDR3 protein. The repertoire holds about 160,000 distinct CDR3 sequences, with 45% to 55% as singletons. Patients sequenced had flow cytometry evidence of CD8+CD57+ cell expansion. Sequenced input: sorted CD4+, CD8+, or CD8+CD57+ T cells (not recorded which) from PBMCs. The receptors were gathered from a human donor with aplastic anemia.

The chain joins TRBV11-2 to TRBJ2-3; D unclear. V lost 1 base and J 2 bases, leaving 7 bases between the germline ends. Germline-derived CDR1 and CDR2 are SGHAT and FQNNGV. The CDR3 contains 14 residues. CDR3 DNA sequence: TGTGCCAGCAGCTTAGGACAATTCACAGATACGCAGTATTTT. Translation gives CASSLGQFTDTQYF.

The V and J genes are TRBV25-1 and TRBJ2-3; TRBD2 agrees at 11 bases. From germline, CDR1 is MGHDK and CDR2 SYGVNS. The CDR3 consists of 17 residues. The ends lost 1 base at V and 2 bases at J; junction bases unmatched: 5. CDR3 DNA: TGTGCCAGCAGTGAATGGGCTAGCGGGGGGACCACAGATACGCAGTATTTT. Translated, it gives CASSEWASGGTTDTQYF. Complete variable domain (other parts from reference TRBV25-1 and TRBJ2-3): EADIYQTPRYLVIGTGKKITLECSQTMGHDKMYWYQQDPGMELHLIHYSYGVNSTEKGDLSSESTVSRIRTEHFPLTLESARPSHTSQYLCASSEWASGGTTDTQYFGPGTRLTVL.

This chain joins TRBV24-1 and TRBJ1-1; D gene ambiguous. This CDR3 comprises 13 residues. The V and J ends lost 5 bases and 3 bases respectively, with 9 bases between them. CDR1 and CDR2 (germline): KGHDR, SFDVKD. CDR3 residues: CATSGGPYTEAFF. DNA for the CDR3: TGTGCCACCAGTGGTGGACCATACACTGAAGCTTTCTTT.

The chain joins TRBV19 to TRBJ1-2; D is possibly TRBD1 (6 bases). The germline gives CDR1 LNHDA, CDR2 SQIVND (reference sequence). There are 13 residues in the CDR3. V was trimmed by 6 bases and J by 8 bases, leaving 16 bases between them. The CDR3: CASRASDSYGYTF. Here the CDR3 DNA reads TGTGCCAGTAGAGCGTCGGACAGTTACGGCTACACCTTC.

This clonotype has a count of ten or more. The rearrangement links TRBV20-1 to TRBJ1-1; the D is unclear. V dropped 3 bases and J dropped 3 bases, with 11 bases sitting between them. Germline CDR1 is DFQATT and CDR2 is SNEGSKA (reference sequence). The CDR3 spans 13 residues. The DNA of the CDR3 is TGCAGTGCTAGGGGAGGGTTGGACACTGAAGCTTTCTTT. This sequence encodes CSARGGLDTEAFF.

The chain carries TRBV19 and TRBJ2-7; D is ambiguous. The CDR3 is 15 residues long. V lost 6 bases, J lost 2 bases, and 17 bases lay in between. CDR1 LNHDA and CDR2 SQIVND come from the germline V gene (reference sequence). CDR3 DNA sequence: TGTGCCAGTAGGGCATATGGACCAGATCCCTACGAGCAGTACTTC. It translates to CASRAYGPDPYEQYF. Variable domain in full (rest from reference TRBV19 and TRBJ2-7): DGGITQSPKYLFRKEGQNVTLSCEQNLNHDAMYWYRQDPGQGLRLIYYSQIVNDFQKGDIAEGYSVSREKKESFPLTVTSAQKNPTAFYLCASRAYGPDPYEQYFGPGTRLTVT.

With respect to this clonotype: The final CDR3 position lacks the conserved phenylalanine or tryptophan, pointing to a likely read error. The V call is TRBV2, the J call TRBJ1-5; 10 nucleotides line up with TRBD1. Germline CDR1 SNHLY, CDR2 FYNNEI. Trimming cost V 6 bases and J 1 base; bases outside gene matches: 3. This CDR3 region has 15 residues. The CDR3 is CASSRQGASNQPQHS. CDR3 DNA sequence: TGTGCCAGCAGCCGACAGGGGGCGAGCAATCAGCCCCAGCATTCT.

This chain links TRBV11-2 with TRBJ2-7; 7 nucleotides agree with TRBD2. The J segment lost 5 bases and the V segment lost 1 base, leaving 17 bases of the junction unmatched. Per germline, CDR1 SGHAT and CDR2 FQNNGV. The CDR3 covers 18 residues. CDR3 residues: CASSLVPRPGTTNDEQYF. As DNA, the CDR3 is TGTGCCAGCAGCTTAGTCCCCCGTCCCGGGACTACTAACGACGAGCAGTACTTC.

The rearrangement links TRBV20-1 to TRBJ1-3; D remains unclear. In germline, CDR1 is DFQATT, CDR2 SNEGSKA (reference sequence). This CDR3 is built from 11 residues. The ends were cut back, 4 bases at V and 4 bases at J, with 5 bases in the middle. The CDR3 protein is CSAISGNTIYF. DNA for the CDR3: TGCAGTGCTATCAGCGGAAACACCATATATTTT.

This clonotype came up a few times. The chain recombines TRBV19 with TRBJ1-6; D might be TRBD1 (6 bases). This CDR3 has 12 residues. Germline V lookup: CDR1 LNHDA, CDR2 SQIVND (reference sequence). Trimming stripped 5 bases from V and 8 bases from J, with 7 bases between. The CDR3 region has the DNA TGTGCCAGTAGTTACAGGGATTCACCCCTCCACTTT. Protein product: CASSYRDSPLHF.

This clonotype has only a few counts. The J gene is TRBJ2-3, the V gene TRBV10-3; D unclear. Trimming cost V 4 bases and J 4 bases, with 6 bases left between them. CDR1 and CDR2 (germline): ENHRY, SYGVKD. The CDR3 extends over 12 amino acids. The CDR3, as DNA: TGTGCCATCAGTGGACATTCAGATACGCAGTATTTT. Encoded protein: CAISGHSDTQYF.

Comment on this clonotype: Lacking the conserved final phenylalanine or tryptophan, this CDR3 likely reflects a read error. The chain uses TRBV5-1 and TRBJ2-7; D is uncertain. V was pared by 0 bases and J by 3 bases, with 10 bases between. CDR1 and CDR2 from the germline V gene are SGHRS and YFSETQ. The CDR3 sequence is 14 residues long. The DNA of the CDR3 is TGCGCCAGCAGCTTGGAGGACGGATTCTACGAGCAGTACTGT. It is translated as CASSLEDGFYEQYC.

In its sample, this clonotype was seen many times. J is TRBJ1-1 and V is TRBV11-2; D is undetermined. Looked up from germline, CDR1 is SGHAT and CDR2 is FQNNGV. CDR3 length: 15 residues. Between the trimmed V and J ends, which lost 1 base and 1 base, there was a span of 10 bases. CDR3 in amino acids: CASSLGFGRNTEAFF. For the CDR3, the DNA is TGTGCCAGCAGCTTAGGTTTTGGACGGAACACTGAAGCTTTCTTT.

The rearrangement joins TRBV20-1 to TRBJ2-7; 7 positions agree with TRBD1. Per germline, CDR1 DFQATT and CDR2 SNEGSKA (reference sequence). V shed 5 bases and J 4 bases; nucleotides not matched to a gene: 11. This CDR3 has 14 amino acids. The CDR3 DNA sequence: TGCAGTGCTTCCCGGGACAGCCCTCGGTACGAGCAGTACTTC. This encodes CSASRDSPRYEQYF.

There are many counts of this clonotype. The V and J genes are TRBV11-2 and TRBJ1-2, with 11 nucleotides matching TRBD1. Germline CDR1 and CDR2: SGHAT and FQNNGV. The ends lost 0 bases at V and 6 bases at J; junction bases unmatched: 9. The CDR3 sequence is 17 residues long. The CDR3 DNA reads as TGTGCCAGCAGCTTAGATATCGGGACAGGGGGTCTGGATGGCTACACCTTC. Translation: CASSLDIGTGGLDGYTF.

This chain uses TRBV5-1 with TRBJ2-7, with 8 bases matching TRBD2. The V segment lost 6 bases and the J segment 9 bases; nucleotides outside the gene matches: 11. The CDR3 spans 13 residues. Germline V gene data show CDR1 as SGHRS and CDR2 as YFSETQ. The CDR3 protein is CASKPISGDVQYF. The CDR3 coding sequence is TGCGCCAGCAAACCGATTAGCGGGGATGTGCAGTACTTC.

The CDR3 sequence is CSALRPNSGNTIYF. The DNA of the CDR3 is TGCAGTGCTCTCCGGCCTAACTCTGGAAACACCATATATTTT. The V call is TRBV20-1, the J call TRBJ1-3; D ambiguous. The CDR3 runs 14 residues. Per the germline V gene, CDR1 is DFQATT and CDR2 is SNEGSKA (reference sequence). Trimming left V 5 bases short and J 0 bases short, with 11 bases between.

As for this clonotype: The CDR3 does not end in the conserved phenylalanine or tryptophan, so this is likely a read error. V is TRBV2 and J is TRBJ2-7; D is undetermined. Germline V gene data show CDR1 as SNHLY and CDR2 as FYNNEI. The CDR3 extends over 12 amino acids. V was shortened by 1 base and J by 4 bases, with 5 bases between the two germline ends. The CDR3 loop is CASSEVRYEQYL. CDR3 nucleotide sequence: TGTGCCAGCAGTGAAGTCCGGTACGAGCAGTACTTA.

The chain uses TRBV20-1 and TRBJ2-7; unclear D gene. The CDR3 has 11 amino acids. Between the trimmed V and J ends, which lost 3 bases and 5 bases, there was a span of 8 bases. Germline CDR1 DFQATT, CDR2 SNEGSKA (reference sequence). The CDR3 bases are TGCAGTGCTAGCGGTGCACACGAGCAGTACTTC. This codes for CSASGAHEQYF.

The chain carries TRBV29-1 and TRBJ2-7, with TRBD1 matching 7 bases. This CDR3 is 11 amino acids long. V lost 6 bases and J lost 6; bases outside the gene matches: 5. Germline loops: CDR1 SQVTM, CDR2 ANQGSEA. CDR3 nucleotides: TGCAGCGTAAAGCACAGGGGCGAGCAGTACTTC. Residues: CSVKHRGEQYF.

This clonotype was counted ten times or more. The rearrangement links TRBV7-9 to TRBJ2-2; D uncertain. V was pared by 9 bases and J by 8 bases, with 7 bases between. This CDR3 spans 10 amino acids. Germline CDR1 SEHNR, CDR2 FQNEAQ (reference sequence). The CDR3, as DNA: TGTGCCAGATCCGGGGGGGAGCTGTTTTTT. This translates into CARSGGELFF.

This clonotype was detected many times. The V gene is TRBV30, the J gene TRBJ2-1, with TRBD2 matching 9 bases. V trimming: 1 base; J trimming: 5 bases; junction bases outside the gene matches: 0. The CDR3 extends over 13 amino acids. Germline CDR1 is GTSNPN and CDR2 is SVGIG (reference sequence). CDR3 sequence: CAWSGLADNEQFF. In DNA, the CDR3 is TGTGCCTGGAGTGGACTAGCGGACAATGAGCAGTTCTTC.

The chain carries TRBV19 and TRBJ2-3; 10 positions agree with TRBD2. The CDR3 length is 15 residues. Germline V CDR1 and CDR2: LNHDA, SQIVND (reference sequence). Trimming took 3 bases from V and 2 from J; bases not matched to a gene: 2. The CDR3 DNA reads as TGTGCCAGTAGTATTAGCGGGGGGCCCACAGATACGCAGTATTTT. Translated, it gives CASSISGGPTDTQYF. The full variable domain, its missing parts supplied by reference TRBV19 and TRBJ2-3, is DGGITQSPKYLFRKEGQNVTLSCEQNLNHDAMYWYRQDPGQGLRLIYYSQIVNDFQKGDIAEGYSVSREKKESFPLTVTSAQKNPTAFYLCASSISGGPTDTQYFGPGTRLTVL.

This clonotype came up a few times. The CDR3 DNA reads as TGTGCCATCAGTTCAGGGGGCCACGGCTACACCTTC. Its protein is CAISSGGHGYTF. The gene calls are TRBV10-3 and TRBJ1-2; 8 nucleotides match TRBD1. Germline V lookup: CDR1 ENHRY, CDR2 SYGVKD. The CDR3 has 12 amino acids. Trimming removed 5 bases from V and 8 bases from J; junction bases left unmatched: 4.

This clonotype was seen only once. The gene calls are TRBV15 and TRBJ2-1, with D perhaps given as TRBD1 or TRBD2 (5 bases each). This CDR3 contains 13 residues. CDR1 and CDR2 from the germline V gene are LNHNV and YYDKDF (reference sequence). V was clipped by 5 bases and J by 5 bases, with 10 bases between them. CDR3: CATSGRQNNEQFF. In DNA, the CDR3 is TGTGCCACCAGCGGGAGACAGAACAATGAGCAGTTCTTC.

This clonotype came up a few times. The rearrangement joins TRBV5-1 to TRBJ1-4; possibly TRBD1 for D (5 bases). CDR1 and CDR2 from the germline V gene are SGHRS and YFSETQ. V was cut by 2 bases and J by 6 bases, with 14 bases left in between. The CDR3 has 15 amino acids. The CDR3 protein is CASSLYGPGDEKLFF. The CDR3 DNA reads TGCGCCAGCAGCTTATATGGTCCGGGGGATGAAAAACTGTTTTTT.

The table lists this clonotype with many counts. The rearrangement uses TRBV7-2 and TRBJ2-1; TRBD2 might be the D (5 bases). The V end was cut by 7 bases, the J end by 2 bases, with 9 bases between. The germline CDR1 and CDR2 sequences are SGHTA and FQGNSA. This CDR3 region has 13 residues. CDR3 residues: CASNTGTYNEQFF. DNA of the CDR3: TGTGCCAGCAACACCGGGACCTACAATGAGCAGTTCTTC.

The chain combines TRBV6-1 with TRBJ2-1; 9 bases match TRBD1. Germline V gene sequence: CDR1 MNHNS, CDR2 SASEGT. The CDR3 loop spans 14 amino acids. The junction had 6 bases not matched to a gene; V was cut back by 6 bases and J by 6 bases. This chain's CDR3 is CASSPGTGINEQFF. CDR3 in DNA: TGTGCCAGCAGCCCCGGGACAGGGATCAATGAGCAGTTCTTC.

Many counts were recorded for this clonotype. V and J are TRBV2 and TRBJ1-2, with 7 positions matching TRBD1. The V and J ends lost 6 bases and 6 bases, in that order; junction bases with no gene match: 13. Germline CDR1 and CDR2: SNHLY and FYNNEI. CDR3 length: 15 residues. The CDR3 coding sequence is TGTGCCAGCAGCGGACTCCAGACAGGGAGAGATGGCTACACCTTC. Translation: CASSGLQTGRDGYTF.